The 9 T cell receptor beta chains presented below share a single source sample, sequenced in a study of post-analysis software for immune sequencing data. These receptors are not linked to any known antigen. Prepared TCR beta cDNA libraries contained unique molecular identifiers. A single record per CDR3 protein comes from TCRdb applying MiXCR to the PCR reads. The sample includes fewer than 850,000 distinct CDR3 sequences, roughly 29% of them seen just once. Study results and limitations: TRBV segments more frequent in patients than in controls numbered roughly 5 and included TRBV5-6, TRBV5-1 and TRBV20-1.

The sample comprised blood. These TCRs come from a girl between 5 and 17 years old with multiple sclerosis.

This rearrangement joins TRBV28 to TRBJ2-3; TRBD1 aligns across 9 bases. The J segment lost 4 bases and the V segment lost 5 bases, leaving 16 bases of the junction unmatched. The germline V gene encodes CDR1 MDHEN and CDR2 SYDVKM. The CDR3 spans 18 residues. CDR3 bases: TGTGCCAGCAGTCCAAGCCCCGGGACAGGGCTCCCGGCAGATACGCAGTATTTT. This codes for CASSPSPGTGLPADTQYF.

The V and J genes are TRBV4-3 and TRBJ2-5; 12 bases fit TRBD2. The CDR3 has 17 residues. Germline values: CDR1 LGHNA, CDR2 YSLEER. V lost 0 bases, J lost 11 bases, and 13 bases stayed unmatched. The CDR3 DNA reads TGCGCCAGCAGCCAAGATTATGAGACTAGCGGGAGCTGGGAGCAGTACTTC. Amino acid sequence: CASSQDYETSGSWEQYF.

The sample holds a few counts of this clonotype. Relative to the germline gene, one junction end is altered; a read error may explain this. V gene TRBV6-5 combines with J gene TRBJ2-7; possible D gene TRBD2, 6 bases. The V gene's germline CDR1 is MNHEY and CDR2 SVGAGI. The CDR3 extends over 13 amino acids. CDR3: CASRDLPSHEQYF. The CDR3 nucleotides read TGTGCCAGTAGGGACTTGCCCTCCCACGAGCAGTACTTC.

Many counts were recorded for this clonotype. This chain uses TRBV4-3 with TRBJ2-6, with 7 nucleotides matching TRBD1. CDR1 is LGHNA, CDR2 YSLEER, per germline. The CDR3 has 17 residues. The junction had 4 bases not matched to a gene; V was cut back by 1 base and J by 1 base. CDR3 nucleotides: TGCGCCAGCAGCCAAGGGGACAGTGCATCTGGGGCCAACGTCCTGACTTTC. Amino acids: CASSQGDSASGANVLTF.

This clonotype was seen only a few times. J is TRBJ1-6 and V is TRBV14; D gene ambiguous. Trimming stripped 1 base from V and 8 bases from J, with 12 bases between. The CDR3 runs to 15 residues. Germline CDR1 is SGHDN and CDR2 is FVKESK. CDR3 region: CASSQVGGLYSPLHF. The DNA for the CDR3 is TGTGCCAGCAGCCAAGTGGGCGGACTATATTCACCCCTCCACTTT.

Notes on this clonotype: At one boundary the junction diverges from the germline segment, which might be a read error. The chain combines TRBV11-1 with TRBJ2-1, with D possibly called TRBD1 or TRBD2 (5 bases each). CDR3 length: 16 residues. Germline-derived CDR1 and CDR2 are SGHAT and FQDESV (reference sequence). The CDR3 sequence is CAGSPTGTGTYNEQFF. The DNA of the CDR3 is TGTGCCGGCAGCCCGACCGGGACGGGAACCTACAATGAGCAGTTCTTC.

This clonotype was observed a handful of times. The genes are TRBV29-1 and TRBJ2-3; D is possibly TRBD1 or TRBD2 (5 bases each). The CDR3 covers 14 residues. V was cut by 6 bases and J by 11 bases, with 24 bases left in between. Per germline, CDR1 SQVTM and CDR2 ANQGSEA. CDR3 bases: TGCAGCGTCCTGGGACCCCGGGACGGTGTTCTGCAGTATTTT. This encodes CSVLGPRDGVLQYF.

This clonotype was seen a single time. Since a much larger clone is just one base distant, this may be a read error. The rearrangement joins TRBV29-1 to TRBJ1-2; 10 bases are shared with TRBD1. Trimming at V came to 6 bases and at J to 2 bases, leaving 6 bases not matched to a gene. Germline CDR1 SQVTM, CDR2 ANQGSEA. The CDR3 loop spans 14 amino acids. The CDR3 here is CSVAMTGGNYGYTF. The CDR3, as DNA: TGCAGCGTCGCTATGACAGGGGGCAACTATGGCTACACCTTC.

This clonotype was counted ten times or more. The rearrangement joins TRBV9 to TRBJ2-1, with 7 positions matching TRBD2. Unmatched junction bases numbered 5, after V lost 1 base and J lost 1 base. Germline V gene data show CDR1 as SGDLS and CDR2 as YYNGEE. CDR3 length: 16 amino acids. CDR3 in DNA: TGTGCCAGCAGCGTATCGGGCGGGAGTTCCTACAATGAGCAGTTCTTC. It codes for CASSVSGGSSYNEQFF. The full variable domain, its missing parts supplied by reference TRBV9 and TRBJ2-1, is DSGVTQTPKHLITATGQRVTLRCSPRSGDLSVYWYQQSLDQGLQFLIQYYNGEERAKGNILERFSAQQFPDLHSELNLSSLELGDSALYFCASSVSGGSSYNEQFFGPGTRLTVL.